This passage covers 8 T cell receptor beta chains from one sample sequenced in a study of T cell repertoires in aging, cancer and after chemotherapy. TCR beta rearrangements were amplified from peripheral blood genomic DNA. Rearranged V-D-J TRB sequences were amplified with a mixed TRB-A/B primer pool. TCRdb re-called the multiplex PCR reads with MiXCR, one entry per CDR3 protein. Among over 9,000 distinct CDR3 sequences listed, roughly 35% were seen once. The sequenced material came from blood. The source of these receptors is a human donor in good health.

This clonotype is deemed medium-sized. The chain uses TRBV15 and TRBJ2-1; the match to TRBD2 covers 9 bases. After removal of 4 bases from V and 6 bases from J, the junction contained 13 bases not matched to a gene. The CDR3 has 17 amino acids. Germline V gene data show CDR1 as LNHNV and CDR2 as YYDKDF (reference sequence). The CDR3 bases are TGTGCCACCAGCACCACTCGCCAACTAGCGGGCGGCAATGAGCAGTTCTTC. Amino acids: CATSTTRQLAGGNEQFF.

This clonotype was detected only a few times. The CDR3 region is CAIGTGSYNEQFF. The CDR3, as DNA: TGTGCCATAGGGACAGGCTCCTACAATGAGCAGTTCTTC. The chain combines TRBV30 with TRBJ2-1; TRBD1 matches at 8 bases. The CDR3 extends over 13 amino acids. V shed 8 bases and J 0 bases; nucleotides not matched to a gene: 3. Germline CDR1 reads GTSNPN; CDR2 reads SVGIG (reference sequence).

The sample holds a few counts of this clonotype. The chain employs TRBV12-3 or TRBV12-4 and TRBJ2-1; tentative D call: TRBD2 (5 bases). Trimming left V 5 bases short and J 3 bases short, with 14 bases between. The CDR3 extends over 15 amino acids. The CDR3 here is CASSRDYPYYNEQFF. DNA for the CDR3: TGTGCCAGCAGTCGCGACTACCCTTACTACAATGAGCAGTTCTTC.

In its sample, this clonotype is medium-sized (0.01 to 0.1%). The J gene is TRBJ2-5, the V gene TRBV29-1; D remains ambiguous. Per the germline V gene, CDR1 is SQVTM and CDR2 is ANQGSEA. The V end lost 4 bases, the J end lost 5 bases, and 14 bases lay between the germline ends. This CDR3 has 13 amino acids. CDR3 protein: CSVVGSRWETQYF. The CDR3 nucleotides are TGCAGCGTTGTCGGCAGCAGGTGGGAGACCCAGTACTTC.

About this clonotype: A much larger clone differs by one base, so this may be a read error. The CDR3 DNA sequence: TGCAGCGACTCAAGGGACGGTGGACAGCAGTTCTTC. Residues: CSDSRDGGQQFF. The chain uses TRBV29-1 and TRBJ2-1; either TRBD1 or TRBD2 may fit D (5 bases each). The CDR3 is made up of 12 amino acids. Germline V gene lookup returns CDR1 SQVTM and CDR2 ANQGSEA. Trimming left V 7 bases short and J 11 bases short, with 18 bases between.

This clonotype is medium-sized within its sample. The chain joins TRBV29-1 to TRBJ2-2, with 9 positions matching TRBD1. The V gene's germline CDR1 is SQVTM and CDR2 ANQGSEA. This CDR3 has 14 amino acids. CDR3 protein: CRTSGTGKSGELFF. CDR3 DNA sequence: TGCAGGACTTCCGGGACAGGGAAGTCCGGGGAGCTGTTTTTT.

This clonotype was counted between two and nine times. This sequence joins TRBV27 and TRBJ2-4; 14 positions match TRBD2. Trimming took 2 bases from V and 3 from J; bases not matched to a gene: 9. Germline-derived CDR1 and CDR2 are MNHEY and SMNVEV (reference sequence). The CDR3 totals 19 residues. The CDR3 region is CASSLAGLAGVKVKNIQYF. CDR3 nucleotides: TGTGCCAGCAGTTTAGCGGGACTAGCGGGAGTAAAGGTCAAAAACATTCAGTACTTC.

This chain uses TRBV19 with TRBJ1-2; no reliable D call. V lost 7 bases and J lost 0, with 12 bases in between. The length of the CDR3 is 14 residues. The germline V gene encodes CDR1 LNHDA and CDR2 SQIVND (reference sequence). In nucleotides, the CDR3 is TGTGCCAGTACCCCCAAAGAAGCTAACTATGGCTACACCTTC. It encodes CASTPKEANYGYTF.